This TCR beta chain was documented in a study of long-term antiretroviral therapy in people with HIV. The authors ran the immunoSEQ assay, v3.0, at survey level. TCRdb's table, derived via immunoSEQ multiplex PCR, lists solely in-frame clones and lacks some. Of roughly 20,000 clones listed, about 70% are singletons. The CDR3 runs to 14 residues. Germline trimming cut 2 bases from V and 4 bases from J; bases unmatched to any gene: 5. Germline values: CDR1 SQVTM, CDR2 ANQGSEA. The TCR originated in a young man with HIV. The sample in question was unsorted PBMCs, obtained 0.5 years before starting antiretroviral therapy. This chain joins TRBV29-1 and TRBJ1-2; 9 positions match TRBD1. The CDR3 is CSVESGTGLYGYTF. The CDR3 DNA follows: TGCAGCGTTGAAAGCGGGACAGGGCTCTATGGCTACACCTTC.